This record concerns one TCR beta chain sequence. The antigen remains unidentified. This specimen belongs to a study of cytomegalovirus exposure and HLA in healthy donors. Study in general: HLA-typed donors were the source of roughly 85 million unique TCRs held in an early data release. Overall study findings and caveats: When the data were analyzed later, several of the most significant clusters appeared to be linked to common viral pathogens. 164 TCR beta chains were listed as cytomegalovirus-associated. A later analysis linked a missense DCLRE1C variant to TCR beta V- and J-gene trimming.

PCR was performed using 60 Vbeta and 13 Jbeta primers. The assay was immunoSEQ multiplex PCR, and TCRdb's table has in-frame clones only and misses some. The table lists about 190,000 clones, approximately 84% of them singletons. CDR3 size: 11 residues. V was shortened by 11 bases and J by 5 bases, with 11 bases between the two germline ends. In germline, CDR1 is MNHNS, CDR2 SASEGT. The chain links TRBV6-1 to TRBJ2-3, with a possible D match to TRBD1 (5 bases). The receptor was derived from a woman aged 25 to 39 in good health and CMV-seropositive. The sample taken for sequencing was PBMCs. CDR3 loop: CASTGQDTQYF. In DNA, the CDR3 is TGTGCCTCTACAGGACAAGATACGCAGTATTTT.